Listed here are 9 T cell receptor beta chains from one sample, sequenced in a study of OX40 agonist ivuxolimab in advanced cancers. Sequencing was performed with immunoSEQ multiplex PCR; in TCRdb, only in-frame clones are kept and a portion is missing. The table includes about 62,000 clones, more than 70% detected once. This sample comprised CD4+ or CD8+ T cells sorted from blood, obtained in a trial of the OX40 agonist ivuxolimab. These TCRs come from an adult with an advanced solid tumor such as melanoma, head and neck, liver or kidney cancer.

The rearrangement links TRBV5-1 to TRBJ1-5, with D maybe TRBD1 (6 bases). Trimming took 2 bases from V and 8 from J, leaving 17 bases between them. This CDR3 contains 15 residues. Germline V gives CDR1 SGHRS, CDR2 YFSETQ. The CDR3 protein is CASSLLGKGGEPQHF. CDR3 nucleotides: TGCGCCAGCAGCTTACTGGGAAAAGGGGGGGAGCCCCAGCATTTT.

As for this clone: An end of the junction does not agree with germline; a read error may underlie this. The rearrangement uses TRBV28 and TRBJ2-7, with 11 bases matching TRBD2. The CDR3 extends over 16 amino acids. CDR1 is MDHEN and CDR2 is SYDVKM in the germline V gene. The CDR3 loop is CASSVWPTSGIYEQYF. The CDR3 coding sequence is TGTGCCAGCAGTGTATGGCCGACTAGCGGGATCTACGAGCAGTACTTC. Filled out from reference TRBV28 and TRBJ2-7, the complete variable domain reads DVKVTQSSRYLVKRTGEKVFLECVQDMDHENMFWYRQDPGLGLRLIYFSYDVKMKEKGDIPEGYSVSREKKERFSLILESASTNQTSMYLCASSVWPTSGIYEQYFGPGTRLTVT.

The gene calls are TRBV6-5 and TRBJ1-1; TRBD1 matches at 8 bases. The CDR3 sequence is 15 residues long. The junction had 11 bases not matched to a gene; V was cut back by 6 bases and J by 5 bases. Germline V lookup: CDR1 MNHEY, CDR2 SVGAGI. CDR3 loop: CASSRTGKLVTEAFF. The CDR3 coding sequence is TGTGCCAGCAGCCGGACAGGGAAGCTTGTGACTGAAGCTTTCTTT.

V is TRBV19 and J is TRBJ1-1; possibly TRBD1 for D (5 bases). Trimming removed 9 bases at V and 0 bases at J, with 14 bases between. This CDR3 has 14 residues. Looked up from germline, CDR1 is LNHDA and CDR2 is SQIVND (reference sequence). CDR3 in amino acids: CASTRTGMNTEAFF. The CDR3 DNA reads TGTGCCAGCACGAGAACAGGAATGAACACTGAAGCTTTCTTT.

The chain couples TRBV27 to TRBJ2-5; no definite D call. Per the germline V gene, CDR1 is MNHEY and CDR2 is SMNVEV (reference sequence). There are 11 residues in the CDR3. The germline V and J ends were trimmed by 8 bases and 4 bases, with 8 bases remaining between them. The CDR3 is CASAPAETQYF. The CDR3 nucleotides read TGTGCCAGCGCGCCGGCAGAGACCCAGTACTTC.

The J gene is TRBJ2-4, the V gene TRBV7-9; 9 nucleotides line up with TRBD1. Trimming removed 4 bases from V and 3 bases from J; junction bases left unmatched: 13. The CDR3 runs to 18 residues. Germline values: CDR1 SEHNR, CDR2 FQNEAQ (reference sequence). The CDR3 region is CASSSHLGQGPSKNIQYF. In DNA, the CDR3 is TGTGCCAGCAGCTCCCACCTGGGACAGGGCCCCAGCAAAAACATTCAGTACTTC.

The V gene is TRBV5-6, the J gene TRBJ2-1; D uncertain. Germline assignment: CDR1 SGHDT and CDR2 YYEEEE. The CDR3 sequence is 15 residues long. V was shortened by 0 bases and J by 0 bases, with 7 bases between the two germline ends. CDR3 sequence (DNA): TGTGCCAGCAGCTTGGACAGTAGCTCCTACAATGAGCAGTTCTTC. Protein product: CASSLDSSSYNEQFF.

The CDR3 is CASSGEPGTGSRAKNIQYF. CDR3 in DNA: TGCGCCAGCAGCGGAGAGCCCGGGACAGGGAGTAGGGCCAAAAACATTCAGTACTTC. This rearrangement joins TRBV5-1 to TRBJ2-4, with TRBD1 matching 9 bases. Germline lookup yields CDR1 SGHRS and CDR2 YFSETQ. The CDR3 is 19 amino acids. With V trimmed by 4 bases and J by 1 base, 15 bases remained unmatched. Variable domain in full (rest from reference TRBV5-1 and TRBJ2-4): KAGVTQTPRYLIKTRGQQVTLSCSPISGHRSVSWYQQTPGQGLQFLFEYFSETQRNKGNFPGRFSGRQFSNSRSEMNVSTLELGDSALYLCASSGEPGTGSRAKNIQYFGAGTRLSVL.

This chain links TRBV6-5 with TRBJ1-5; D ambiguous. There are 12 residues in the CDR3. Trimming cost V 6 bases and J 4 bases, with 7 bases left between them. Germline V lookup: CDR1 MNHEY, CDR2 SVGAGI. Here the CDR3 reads CASRGGNQPQHF. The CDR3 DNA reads TGTGCCAGCAGGGGAGGGAATCAGCCCCAGCATTTT.